This T cell receptor (beta chain) was sequenced during a study of T cells in Graves' hyperthyroidism and ophthalmopathy. General study points: Most clonotypes that expanded in the thyroid above 0.001 also showed up in blood. The model predicted ophthalmopathy a median approximately 6.3 months before onset.

V lost 6 bases, J lost 1 base, and 4 bases stayed unmatched. The germline CDR1 and CDR2 sequences are SQVTM and ANQGSEA. The CDR3 spans 13 residues. In this sample, this clonotype turned up many times. As yet, its antigen is unknown. Amplification of TCR beta CDR3 regions used RNA as the template. Using the HTBI primer set, a first-round RT-PCR was run on the TCR CDR3. TCRdb reanalysed the multiplex PCR reads using MiXCR and keeps one entry per CDR3 protein. The table has 400,000 to 600,000 distinct CDR3 sequences, more than 15% seen once. This sequence originates from a woman aged 25-40 years with Graves' ophthalmopathy. Source material: blood. The V and J genes are TRBV29-1 and TRBJ2-5; 8 positions match TRBD1. The CDR3: CSVATGGQETQYF. The CDR3 DNA reads TGCAGCGTCGCTACAGGGGGCCAAGAGACCCAGTACTTC.